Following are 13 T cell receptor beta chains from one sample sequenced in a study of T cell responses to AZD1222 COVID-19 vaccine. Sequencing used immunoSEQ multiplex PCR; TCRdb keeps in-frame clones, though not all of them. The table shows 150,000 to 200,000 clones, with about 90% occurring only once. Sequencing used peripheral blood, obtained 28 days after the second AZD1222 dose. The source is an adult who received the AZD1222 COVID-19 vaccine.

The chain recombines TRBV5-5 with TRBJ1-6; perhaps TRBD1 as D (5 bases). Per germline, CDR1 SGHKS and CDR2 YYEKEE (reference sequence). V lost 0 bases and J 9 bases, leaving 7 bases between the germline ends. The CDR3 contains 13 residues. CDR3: CASSLGGGSPLHF. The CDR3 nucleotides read TGTGCCAGCAGCTTGGGGGGGGGTTCACCCCTCCACTTT.

In DNA, the CDR3 is TGTGCCAGTAAAAAACAGGGGGAATCACCCCTCCACTTT. Amino acid sequence: CASKKQGESPLHF. The rearrangement links TRBV19 to TRBJ1-6; 8 nucleotides agree with TRBD1. Germline-derived CDR1 and CDR2 are LNHDA and SQIVND (reference sequence). This CDR3 is built from 13 residues. Trimming took 7 bases from V and 10 from J; bases not matched to a gene: 6.

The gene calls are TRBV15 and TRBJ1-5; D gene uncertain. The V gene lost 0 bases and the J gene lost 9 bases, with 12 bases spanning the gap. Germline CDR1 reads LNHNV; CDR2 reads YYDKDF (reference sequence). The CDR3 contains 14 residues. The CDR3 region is CATSRDSSHRPQHF. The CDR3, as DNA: TGTGCCACCAGCAGAGATAGCAGTCACCGGCCCCAGCATTTT.

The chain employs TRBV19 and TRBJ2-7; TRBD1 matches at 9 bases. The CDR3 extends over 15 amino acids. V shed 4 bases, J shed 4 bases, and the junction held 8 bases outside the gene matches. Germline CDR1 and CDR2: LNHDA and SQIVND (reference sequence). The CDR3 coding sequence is TGTGCCAGTAGTAGGCGGGACAGGGAAGGATACGAGCAGTACTTC. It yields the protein CASSRRDREGYEQYF. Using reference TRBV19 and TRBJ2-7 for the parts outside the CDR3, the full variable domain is DGGITQSPKYLFRKEGQNVTLSCEQNLNHDAMYWYRQDPGQGLRLIYYSQIVNDFQKGDIAEGYSVSREKKESFPLTVTSAQKNPTAFYLCASSRRDREGYEQYFGPGTRLTVT.

CDR3 sequence: CASSLAPAMNTEAFF. The DNA for the CDR3 is TGCGCCAGCAGCTTGGCGCCAGCCATGAACACTGAAGCTTTCTTT. The rearrangement uses TRBV5-1 and TRBJ1-1; D remains ambiguous. This CDR3 spans 15 amino acids. The germline gives CDR1 SGHRS, CDR2 YFSETQ. The germline V and J ends were trimmed by 0 bases and 0 bases, with 9 bases remaining between them.

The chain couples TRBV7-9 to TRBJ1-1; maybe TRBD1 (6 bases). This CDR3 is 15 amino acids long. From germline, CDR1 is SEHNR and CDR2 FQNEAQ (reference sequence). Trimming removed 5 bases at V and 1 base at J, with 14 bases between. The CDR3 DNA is TGTGCCAGCAGCAAGCCCCAGGGGAGGAACACTGAAGCTTTCTTT. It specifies CASSKPQGRNTEAFF.

In DNA, the CDR3 is TGTGCCAGCAGCTTGGTGGGGACAGGGGCCTACGAGCAGTACTTC. Amino acids: CASSLVGTGAYEQYF. The chain carries TRBV5-5 and TRBJ2-7; TRBD1 aligns across 10 bases. The CDR3 runs 15 residues. With 0 bases clipped from V and 2 bases from J, the junction kept 2 bases outside the gene matches. Germline V gene sequence: CDR1 SGHKS, CDR2 YYEKEE (reference sequence).

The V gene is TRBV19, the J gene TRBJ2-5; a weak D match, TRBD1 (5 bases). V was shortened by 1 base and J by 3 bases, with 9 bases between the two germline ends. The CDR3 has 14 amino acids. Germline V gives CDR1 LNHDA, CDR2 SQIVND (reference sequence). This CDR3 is CASSIGGHKETQYF. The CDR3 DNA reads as TGTGCCAGTAGTATAGGGGGCCATAAAGAGACCCAGTACTTC.

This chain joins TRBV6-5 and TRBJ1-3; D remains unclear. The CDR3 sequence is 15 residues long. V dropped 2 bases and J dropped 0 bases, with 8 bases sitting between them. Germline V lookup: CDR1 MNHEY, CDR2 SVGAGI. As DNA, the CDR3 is TGTGCCAGCAGTTACGACCGTTACTCTGGAAACACCATATATTTT. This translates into CASSYDRYSGNTIYF.

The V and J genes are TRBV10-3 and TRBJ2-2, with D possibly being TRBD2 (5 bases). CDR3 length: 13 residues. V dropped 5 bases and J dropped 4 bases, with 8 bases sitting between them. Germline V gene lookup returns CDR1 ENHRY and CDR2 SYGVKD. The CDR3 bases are TGTGCCATCAGTACTAGTCTCACCGGGGAGCTGTTTTTT. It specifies CAISTSLTGELFF.

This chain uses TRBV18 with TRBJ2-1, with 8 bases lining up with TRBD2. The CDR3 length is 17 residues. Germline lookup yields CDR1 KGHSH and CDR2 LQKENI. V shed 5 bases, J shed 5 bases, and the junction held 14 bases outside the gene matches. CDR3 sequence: CASSSPAGDVFNNEQFF. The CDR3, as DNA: TGTGCCAGCTCATCCCCAGCGGGGGACGTCTTTAACAATGAGCAGTTCTTC. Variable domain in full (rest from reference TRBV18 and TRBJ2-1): NAGVMQNPRHLVRRRGQEARLRCSPMKGHSHVYWYRQLPEEGLKFMVYLQKENIIDESGMPKERFSAEFPKEGPSILRIQQVVRGDSAAYFCASSSPAGDVFNNEQFFGPGTRLTVL.

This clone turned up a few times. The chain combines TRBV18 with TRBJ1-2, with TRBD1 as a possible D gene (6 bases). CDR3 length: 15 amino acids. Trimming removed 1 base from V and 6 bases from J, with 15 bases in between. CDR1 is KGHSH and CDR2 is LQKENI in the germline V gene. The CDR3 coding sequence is TGTGCCAGCTCACCACGGTCAGGTTGGGACAATGGCTACACCTTC. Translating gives CASSPRSGWDNGYTF.

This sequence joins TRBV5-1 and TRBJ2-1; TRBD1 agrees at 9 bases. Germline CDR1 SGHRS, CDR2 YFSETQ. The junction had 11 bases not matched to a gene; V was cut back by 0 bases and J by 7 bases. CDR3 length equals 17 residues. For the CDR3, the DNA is TGCGCCAGCAGCTTGGCCGGGACAGGGATAGGTTTGAATGAGCAGTTCTTC. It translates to CASSLAGTGIGLNEQFF. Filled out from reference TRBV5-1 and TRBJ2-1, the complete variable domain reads KAGVTQTPRYLIKTRGQQVTLSCSPISGHRSVSWYQQTPGQGLQFLFEYFSETQRNKGNFPGRFSGRQFSNSRSEMNVSTLELGDSALYLCASSLAGTGIGLNEQFFGPGTRLTVL.